This is a list of T cell receptor beta chains from one sample in a study of blood T cell repertoires in COVID-19. Measured with immunoSEQ multiplex PCR; TCRdb has only the in-frame clones, and not every one. The data hold 280,000 or so clones, with 70% to 90% observed a single time. Sequenced input: PBMCs or T cells enriched from blood (not recorded which). Source of these receptors: a woman aged 40 to 49 who had recovered from COVID-19. Both conserved end residues are part of each CDR3. A D gene is named only where the DNA matches it firmly.

j_call: TRBJ1-4; v_call: TRBV19; d_call: -; cdr3_nt: TGTGCCAGTACTACCCCCTCGAGGGTCGGAGTAGATGAAAAACTGTTTTTT; cdr3_aa: CASTTPSRVGVDEKLFF
j_call: TRBJ1-1; v_call: TRBV7-5; d_call: -; cdr3_nt: TGTGCCAGAAGCTTCCAGGGAAGGTGGGCCACTGAAGCTTTCTTT; cdr3_aa: CARSFQGRWATEAFF
j_call: TRBJ2-2; v_call: TRBV28; d_call: -; cdr3_nt: TGTGCCAGCAGTATTCCCGCGGCGAACACCGGGGAGCTGTTTTTT; cdr3_aa: CASSIPAANTGELFF
j_call: TRBJ1-3; v_call: TRBV3-1/TRBV3-2; d_call: -; cdr3_nt: TGTGCCAGCAGCCAAGATAGCGGAGTTCGGAACACCATATATTTT; cdr3_aa: CASSQDSGVRNTIYF
j_call: TRBJ2-3; v_call: TRBV28; d_call: -; cdr3_nt: TGTGCCAGCAGTACAGGCTTCACAGATACGCAGTATTTT; cdr3_aa: CASSTGFTDTQYF
j_call: TRBJ2-7; v_call: TRBV2; d_call: TRBD2; cdr3_nt: TGTGCCAGCAGTGAATCGACTAGCGGGGGATCAGGGCAGTACTTC; cdr3_aa: CASSESTSGGSGQYF
j_call: TRBJ2-2; v_call: TRBV18; d_call: -; cdr3_nt: TGTGCCAGCTCACCACCCGGCGGGGAGCTGTTTTTT; cdr3_aa: CASSPPGGELFF
j_call: TRBJ2-7; v_call: TRBV7-9; d_call: -; cdr3_nt: TGTGCCAGCAGCCCGCCCGGGGGAGCCGAGCAGTACTTC; cdr3_aa: CASSPPGGAEQYF
j_call: TRBJ2-7; v_call: TRBV5-1; d_call: TRBD2; cdr3_nt: TGCGCCAGCAGCGACGGACTAGCGGCATCCTACGAGCAGTACTTC; cdr3_aa: CASSDGLAASYEQYF
j_call: TRBJ2-3; v_call: TRBV6-2/TRBV6-3; d_call: -; cdr3_nt: TGTGCCAGCAGTTACAGTTCGTCGAGAGATACGCAGTATTTT; cdr3_aa: CASSYSSSRDTQYF
j_call: TRBJ2-5; v_call: TRBV29-1; d_call: TRBD2; cdr3_nt: TGCAGCGTTGCGCGGGAGGGCGGAGAGACCCAGTACTTC; cdr3_aa: CSVAREGGETQYF
j_call: TRBJ2-1; v_call: TRBV9; d_call: TRBD2; cdr3_nt: TGTGCCAGCAGCGTGCTGTCTAGCGGGGCCTACAATGAGCAGTTCTTC; cdr3_aa: CASSVLSSGAYNEQFF
j_call: TRBJ2-3; v_call: TRBV28; d_call: -; cdr3_nt: TGTGCCAGCAGTTCTCCACAGGGTAGCACAGATACGCAGTATTTT; cdr3_aa: CASSSPQGSTDTQYF
j_call: TRBJ2-3; v_call: TRBV5-1; d_call: -; cdr3_nt: TGCGCCAGCAGCTTGTATGCGGCACCTAGCACAGATACGCAGTATTTT; cdr3_aa: CASSLYAAPSTDTQYF
j_call: TRBJ1-5; v_call: TRBV27; d_call: -; cdr3_nt: TGTGCCAGCAGTTTAGGTGGCAGGGGAGGGGATAGCAATCAGCCCCAGCATTTT; cdr3_aa: CASSLGGRGGDSNQPQHF